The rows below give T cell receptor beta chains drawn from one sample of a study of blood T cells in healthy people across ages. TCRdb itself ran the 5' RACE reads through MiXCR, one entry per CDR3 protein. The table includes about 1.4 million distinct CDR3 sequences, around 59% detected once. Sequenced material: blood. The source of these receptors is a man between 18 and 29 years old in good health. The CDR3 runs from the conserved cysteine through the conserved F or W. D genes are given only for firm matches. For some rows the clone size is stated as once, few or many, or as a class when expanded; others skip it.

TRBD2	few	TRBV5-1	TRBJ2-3	TGCGCCAGCAGCTATAGCGGGGTCACAGATACGCAGTATTTT	CASSYSGVTDTQYF
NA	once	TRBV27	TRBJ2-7	TGTGCCAGCAGTTTCATGGGGTTAAACGAGCAGTACTTC	CASSFMGLNEQYF
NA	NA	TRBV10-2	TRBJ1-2	TGCGCCAGCAGTGAGCCCCCTTTGGGCCGCCATGGCTACACCTTC	CASSEPPLGRHGYTF
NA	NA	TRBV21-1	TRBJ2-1	TGTGCCAGCAGCAATAAGTGCGGCGGGCCGTACAATGAGCAGTTCTTC	CASSNKCGGPYNEQFF
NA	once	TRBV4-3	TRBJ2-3	TGCGCCAGCAGCCAGGGACTCGCCCCGAGCACAGATACGCAGTATTTT	CASSQGLAPSTDTQYF
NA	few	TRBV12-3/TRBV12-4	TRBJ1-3	TGTGCCAGCAGAATCCTAACCTTAGGACAAACGGACACCATATATTTT	CASRILTLGQTDTIYF
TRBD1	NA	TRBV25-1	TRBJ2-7	TGTGCCAGCAGTGAAGATGGGGACAGGGTCCACGAGCAGTACTTC	CASSEDGDRVHEQYF
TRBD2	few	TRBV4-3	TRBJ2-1	TGCGCCAGCAGCCAAGAGGCAGCTAGCGGGTTCCACTACTCCTACAATGAGCAGTTCTTC	CASSQEAASGFHYSYNEQFF
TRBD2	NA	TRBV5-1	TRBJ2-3	TGCGCCAGCAGCTCGATGACTAGCGGGATGTTAGATACGCAGTATTTT	CASSSMTSGMLDTQYF
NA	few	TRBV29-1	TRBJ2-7	TGCAGCGGGACCGGGACAACCTCCGGAGCCCAGTACTTC	CSGTGTTSGAQYF
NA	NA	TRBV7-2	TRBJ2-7	TGTGCCAGCAGCTTAGATTCTGGATTTACCTACGAGCAGTACTTC	CASSLDSGFTYEQYF
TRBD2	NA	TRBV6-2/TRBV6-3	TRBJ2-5	TGTGCCAGCAGCCAGGGACTAGCGGGACTATTCCAAGAGACCCAGTACTTC	CASSQGLAGLFQETQYF
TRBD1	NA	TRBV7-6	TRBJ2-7	TGTGCCAGCAGCTTAGTGACAGGGTCGGGTAGCAACGAGCAGTACTTC	CASSLVTGSGSNEQYF
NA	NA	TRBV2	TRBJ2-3	TGTGCCAGCACGTTTGGCACAGATACGCAGTATTTT	CASTFGTDTQYF
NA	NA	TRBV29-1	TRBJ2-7	TGCAGCGTCACACCGGGTCTCGACCTGGGCGAGCAGTACTTC	CSVTPGLDLGEQYF
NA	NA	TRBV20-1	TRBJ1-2	TGCAGTGCAAGCTGGAGTCATGGCTACACCTTC	CSASWSHGYTF
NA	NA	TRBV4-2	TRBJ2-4	TGTGCCAGCAGCCAAGAGCTAGGTCTCGGCCAAAACATTCAGTACTTC	CASSQELGLGQNIQYF
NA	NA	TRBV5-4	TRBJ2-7	TGTGCCAGCAGCACCCATAAAGGTTCCTACGAGCAGTACTTC	CASSTHKGSYEQYF
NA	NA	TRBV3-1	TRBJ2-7	TGTGCCAGCAGCCGCACCCCCGACGAGCAGTACTTC	CASSRTPDEQYF
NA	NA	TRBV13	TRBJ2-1	TGTGCCAGCAGCCAGAGTCAATATAGCTCCTACAATGAGCAGTTCTTC	CASSQSQYSSYNEQFF
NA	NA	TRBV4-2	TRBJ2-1	TGTGCCAGCAGCGCAACCGGGACGGAAAACAATGAGCAGTTCTTC	CASSATGTENNEQFF
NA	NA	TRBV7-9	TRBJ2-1	TGTGCCAGCAGCTCTCATAGCCAAACGGGGTACAATGAGCAGTTCTTC	CASSSHSQTGYNEQFF
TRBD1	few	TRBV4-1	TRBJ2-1	TGCGCCAGCAGCCATAGACAGGGGTTGGATGAGCAGTTCTTC	CASSHRQGLDEQFF
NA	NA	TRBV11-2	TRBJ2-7	TGTGCCAGCAGCTTGCCGGGACCCCTCTACGAGCAGTACTTC	CASSLPGPLYEQYF
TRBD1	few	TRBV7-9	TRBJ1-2	TGTGCCAGCAGACGAGGACAGGACTATGGCTACACCTTC	CASRRGQDYGYTF
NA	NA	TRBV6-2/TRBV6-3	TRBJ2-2	TGTGCCAGCAGTTTAGACAGATCCACCGGGGAGCTGTTTTTT	CASSLDRSTGELFF
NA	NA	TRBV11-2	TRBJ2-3	TGCGCCAGCAGCTCCCCCCGAGGCGGGACTAGCACAGATACGCAGTATTTT	CASSSPRGGTSTDTQYF
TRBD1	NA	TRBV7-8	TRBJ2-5	TGTGCCATTCGGGGACAGGGGACGGAGCAGTACTTC	CAIRGQGTEQYF
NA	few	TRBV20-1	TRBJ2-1	TGCAGTGCTAGTGATAGCACCCATATAAGGAATGAGCAGTTCTTC	CSASDSTHIRNEQFF
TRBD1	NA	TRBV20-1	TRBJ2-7	TGCAGTGCTCAAAGGACAGGCTTCAACGAGCAGTACTTC	CSAQRTGFNEQYF
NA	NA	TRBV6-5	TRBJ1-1	TGTGCCAGCAGTATTGACAGGAGGGGAACTGAAGCTTTCTTT	CASSIDRRGTEAFF
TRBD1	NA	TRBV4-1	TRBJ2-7	TGCGCCAGCAACCAGATTGGACAGGGTTTGGACGAGCAGTACTTC	CASNQIGQGLDEQYF
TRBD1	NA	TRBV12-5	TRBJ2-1	TGTGCTAGTGGCTCCCTGGGACAGGGGGCAAGTCAGTTCTTC	CASGSLGQGASQFF
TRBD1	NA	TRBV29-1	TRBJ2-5	TGCAGCGTTGAAGTGGACAGGGGGCGGGAGCAGTACTTC	CSVEVDRGREQYF
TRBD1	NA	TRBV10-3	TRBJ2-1	TGTGCCTTTGGGACAGGGAATAGGGACAATGAGCAGTTCTTC	CAFGTGNRDNEQFF
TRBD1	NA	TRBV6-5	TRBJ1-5	TGTGCTAGCAGCCTGACAGGGGGCGCGAAGCCCCAGCATTTT	CASSLTGGAKPQHF
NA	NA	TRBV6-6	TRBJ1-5	TGTAGCTCTACGGGGCAGGGCAAAAATCAGCCCCAGCATTTT	CSSTGQGKNQPQHF
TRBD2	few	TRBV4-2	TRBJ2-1	TGTGCCAGCAGCCCGCAGCGGGGGGGCCCGAATGAGCAGTTCTTC	CASSPQRGGPNEQFF
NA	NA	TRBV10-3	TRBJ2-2	TGTGCCATCAGTGAAGGCAGGGGACTGTGGGGGGAGCTGTTTTTT	CAISEGRGLWGELFF
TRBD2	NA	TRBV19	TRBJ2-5	TGTGCCAGTGGTAGCGGGGGGAGGGAGACCCAGTACTTC	CASGSGGRETQYF
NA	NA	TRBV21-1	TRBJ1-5	TGTGCCAGCAGCTCCTCAGGAGGGTCGGGTCAGCCCCAGCATTTT	CASSSSGGSGQPQHF
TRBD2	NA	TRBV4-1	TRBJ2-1	TGCGCCAGCAGCCAAGAGAGACTAGCGGGGCCCTACAATGAGCAGTTCTTC	CASSQERLAGPYNEQFF
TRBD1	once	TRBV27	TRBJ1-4	TGTGCCAGCAGTACCGACAGGGGGCGCGGTGAAAAACTGTTTTTT	CASSTDRGRGEKLFF
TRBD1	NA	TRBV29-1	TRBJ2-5	TGCAGCGGCAGGGGGATGGAGACCCAGTACTTC	CSGRGMETQYF
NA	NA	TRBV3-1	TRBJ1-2	TGTGCCAGCAGCCTGGACGGCAGCGCGGGCTACACCTTC	CASSLDGSAGYTF
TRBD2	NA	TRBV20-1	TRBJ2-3	TGCAGTGCTAGACCCTCACTAGGACTAGCGGGGGTGACAGATACGCAGTATTTT	CSARPSLGLAGVTDTQYF
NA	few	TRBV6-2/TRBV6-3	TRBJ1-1	TGTGCCAGCAGTACCTTGGGGGCGTCGGACACTGAAGCTTTCTTT	CASSTLGASDTEAFF
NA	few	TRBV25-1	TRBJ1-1	TGTGCCACCGCGAGGAAGGCTGAAGCTTTCTTT	CATARKAEAFF
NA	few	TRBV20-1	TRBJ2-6	TGCAGTGCTAGAGATCCCAGGGTATTAACTAAGGCTGGGGCCAACGTCCTGACTTTC	CSARDPRVLTKAGANVLTF
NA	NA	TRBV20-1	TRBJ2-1	TGCAGTGCTGCCACCCTATTCGACGGTGAACGTGAGCAGTTCTTC	CSAATLFDGEREQFF
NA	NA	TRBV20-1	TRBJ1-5	TGCAGTGCTAGGGCCCACAACGCCAATCAGCCCCAGCATTTT	CSARAHNANQPQHF
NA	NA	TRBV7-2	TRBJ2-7	TGTGCCAGCAGGGTGGGTACTAGAGGCGACGAGCAGTACTTC	CASRVGTRGDEQYF
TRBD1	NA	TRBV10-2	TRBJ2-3	TGCGCCAGCAGTGAAGGGTTGTGGGACAGGGCCCTTGAACCCCAGTCCACAGATACGCAGTATTTT	CASSEGLWDRALEPQSTDTQYF
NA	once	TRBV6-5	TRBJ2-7	TGTGCCAGCAGCCTGGACAGGCGGGACTACGAGCAGTACTTC	CASSLDRRDYEQYF
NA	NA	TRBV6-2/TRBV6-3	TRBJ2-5	TGTGCCAGCAGTCGCCTCCGGGCCCCGGGGCCAGAGACCCAGTACTTC	CASSRLRAPGPETQYF
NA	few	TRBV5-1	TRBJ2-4	TGCGCCAGCAGCAAGGGGGTCGAAAACATTCAGTACTTC	CASSKGVENIQYF
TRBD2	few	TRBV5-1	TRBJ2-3	TGCGCCAGCAGCCCCTCCCGAGTAGCGGGCGAGTTTAGGGGAGATACGCAGTATTTT	CASSPSRVAGEFRGDTQYF